This is a list of T cell receptor beta chains from one sample in a study of T cells after yellow fever vaccination. MiXCR, applied by TCRdb to the 5' RACE reads, yields one record per CDR3 protein. The sample carries 200,000 to 300,000 distinct CDR3 sequences, roughly 7.2% recorded once. Source: CD4+ T cells sorted from PBMCs, taken 15 days after the yellow fever booster vaccination. The receptors were gathered from a man aged 25 to 45 who received the YFV17D yellow fever vaccine. Each CDR3 is given with its conserved first and last residue. The order of the fields is D gene, clone size, J gene, V gene, CDR3 DNA, CDR3 protein. D genes are given only for firm matches. Clone size appears in some rows only: once, few, many, or a class for an expanded clone.

>-|many|TRBJ2-5|TRBV7-9
TGTGCCAGCAGCTTATTGGCTCAAGAGACCCAGTACTTC
CASSLLAQETQYF
>TRBD2|-|TRBJ2-5|TRBV12-3/TRBV12-4
TGTGCCAGCTCCTCCAGCCTCGGGGGAGGGGAGACCCAGTACTTC
CASSSSLGGGETQYF
>-|few|TRBJ2-4|TRBV21-1
TGTGCCAGCAGCAAAGTCCCCCTGGCTAGCGGGAGTGGAAACATTCAGTACTTC
CASSKVPLASGSGNIQYF
>TRBD1|many|TRBJ2-7|TRBV5-1
TGCGCCAGCAGCGTAGGGGACAGGGACCGGGGCGAGCAGTACTTC
CASSVGDRDRGEQYF
>TRBD2|-|TRBJ2-7|TRBV20-1
TGCAGTGCAACTGCGGGAGGCCGGCCCTACGAGCAGTACTTC
CSATAGGRPYEQYF
>-|few|TRBJ1-2|TRBV10-3
TGTGCCATCAGCGTAGACAGGTCGTCTGGCTACACCTTC
CAISVDRSSGYTF
>-|few|TRBJ2-3|TRBV7-9
TGTGCCAGCAGCTTAGCAGCGGATAGGACAGATACGCAGTATTTT
CASSLAADRTDTQYF
>TRBD2|-|TRBJ2-1|TRBV7-9
TGTGCCAGCAGCCCCTATAGCGGGAACCCCCACAATGAGCAGTTCTTC
CASSPYSGNPHNEQFF
>-|many|TRBJ1-4|TRBV20-1
TGCAGTGCAACCAGACAGGCTAATGAAAAACTGTTTTTT
CSATRQANEKLFF
>-|many|TRBJ2-3|TRBV6-2/TRBV6-3
TGTGCCAGCAGCCAGCACCGAAGTTCAGATACGCAGTATTTT
CASSQHRSSDTQYF
>-|few|TRBJ1-1|TRBV7-8
TGTGCCAGCAGCTTAATGGAGGCGGCCCCCCTCTTT
CASSLMEAAPLF
>-|-|TRBJ1-4|TRBV7-2
TGTGCCAGCAGCTCAAGACGGGGAAATGAAAAACTGTTTTTT
CASSSRRGNEKLFF
>TRBD1|many|TRBJ1-2|TRBV9
TGTGCCAGCAGCGTAGACCCCCAGGGGGCGCGCGGCTACACCTTC
CASSVDPQGARGYTF
>-|many|TRBJ1-1|TRBV2
TGTGCCAGCAGTAGACACTCCGGGACAGAAGCTTTCTTT
CASSRHSGTEAFF
>-|-|TRBJ2-7|TRBV11-2
TGTGCCAGCAGCCCGCGCCTTTACTATGAGCAGTACTTC
CASSPRLYYEQYF
>-|few|TRBJ2-3|TRBV29-1
TGCAGCGTTGCCAGGGGACGTACAGATACGCAGTATTTT
CSVARGRTDTQYF
>-|many|TRBJ2-2|TRBV6-2/TRBV6-3
TGTGCCAGCAGTCGACCCGGGACGGGCGGCGGGGAGCTGTTTTTT
CASSRPGTGGGELFF
>TRBD1|few|TRBJ2-2|TRBV20-1
TGCAGTGCTAGAGTGAGGGGGACAGGGGGTAACACCGGGGAGCTGTTTTTT
CSARVRGTGGNTGELFF
>TRBD2|few|TRBJ2-3|TRBV28
TGTGCCAGCAGTTTGCGGGAGCGGTCAGATACGCAGTATTTT
CASSLRERSDTQYF
>-|many|TRBJ2-5|TRBV6-2/TRBV6-3
TGTGCCAGCAGTTTTACAGAGACCCAGTACTTC
CASSFTETQYF
>-|few|TRBJ1-2|TRBV3-1
TGTGCCAGCAGCCTAGGAGGGCTGCAGTCACATGGCTACACCTTC
CASSLGGLQSHGYTF
>TRBD1|few|TRBJ1-5|TRBV12-3/TRBV12-4
TGTGCCAGCAGTTCTCCGGGACAGGGGGCATCCCAGCCCCAGCATTTT
CASSSPGQGASQPQHF
>-|many|TRBJ2-1|TRBV9
TGTGCCAGCAGCCTGGGACTTCTAGACAATGAGCAGTTCTTC
CASSLGLLDNEQFF
>TRBD2|-|TRBJ2-1|TRBV7-2
TGTGCCAGCAGCTTTCTAGCGGGAGTAAGGCGCAATGAGCAGTTCTTC
CASSFLAGVRRNEQFF
>TRBD1|few|TRBJ2-3|TRBV9
TGTGCCAGCAGCGACCAGGGGGCCTCGGGGACAGATACGCAGTATTTT
CASSDQGASGTDTQYF
>TRBD1|few|TRBJ1-1|TRBV5-1
TGCGCCAGCAGCTTGGGAGGATCAGGGGGCCCCACTGAAGCTTTCTTT
CASSLGGSGGPTEAFF
>TRBD1|-|TRBJ2-7|TRBV9
TGTGCCAGCAGCGTAGGACAGGGGATTTACTACGAGCAGTACTTC
CASSVGQGIYYEQYF
>-|many|TRBJ2-7|TRBV4-3
TGCGCCAGCAGCCCAGGCACGCGAAGGAGCTCCTACGAGCAGTACTTC
CASSPGTRRSSYEQYF
>-|few|TRBJ2-3|TRBV10-1
TGCGCCAGCGGGGGACCACTACCGGGGCAGTATTTT
CASGGPLPGQYF
>-|-|TRBJ1-1|TRBV19
TGTGCCAGTATCGCCATCGGCAACACTGAAGCTTTCTTT
CASIAIGNTEAFF
>-|-|TRBJ2-7|TRBV12-2
TGTGCAAGTCGCTTAGCGCTGTACTACCTTCACGAGCAGTACTTC
CASRLALYYLHEQYF
>TRBD2|-|TRBJ2-7|TRBV14
TGTGCCAGCAGCCAGGGGACTAGCGGCGCCTACGAGCAGTACTTC
CASSQGTSGAYEQYF
>TRBD2|many|TRBJ2-2|TRBV27
TGTGCCAGCAGTTTCCGTAGAGAGCGGGGGAACACCGGGGAGCTGTTTTTT
CASSFRRERGNTGELFF
>-|-|TRBJ2-3|TRBV29-1
TGCAGCGTTTTACCCAAGGATACGCAGTATTTT
CSVLPKDTQYF
>-|many|TRBJ2-7|TRBV6-6
TGTGCCAGCAGTTACCCCCCCTACGAGCAGTACTTC
CASSYPPYEQYF
>TRBD2|many|TRBJ2-1|TRBV3-1
TGTGCCAGCAGCCGCGCTAGCGGGAGCTCCTACAATGAGCAGTTCTTC
CASSRASGSSYNEQFF
>-|many|TRBJ2-1|TRBV5-1
TGCGCCAGCAGCTTGGCTATGAAGGTTTCGGGTGAGCAGTTCTTC
CASSLAMKVSGEQFF